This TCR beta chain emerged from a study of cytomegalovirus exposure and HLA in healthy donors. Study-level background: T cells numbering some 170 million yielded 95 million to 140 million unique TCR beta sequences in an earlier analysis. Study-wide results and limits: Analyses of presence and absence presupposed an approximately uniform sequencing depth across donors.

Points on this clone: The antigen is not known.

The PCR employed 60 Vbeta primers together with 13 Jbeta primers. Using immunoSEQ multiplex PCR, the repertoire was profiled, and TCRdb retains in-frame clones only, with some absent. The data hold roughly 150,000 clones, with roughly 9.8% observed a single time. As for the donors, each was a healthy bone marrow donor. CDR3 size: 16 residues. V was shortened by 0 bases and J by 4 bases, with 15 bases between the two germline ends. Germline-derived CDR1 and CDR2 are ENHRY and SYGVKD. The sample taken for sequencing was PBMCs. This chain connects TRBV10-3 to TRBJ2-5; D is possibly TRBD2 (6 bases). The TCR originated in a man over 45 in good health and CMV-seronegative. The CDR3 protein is CAISESERRGPETQYF. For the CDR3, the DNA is TGTGCCATCAGTGAGTCGGAACGGAGGGGCCCAGAGACCCAGTACTTC.